Below, 13 T cell receptor beta chains from the same sample are listed, as sequenced in a study of blood T cell repertoires in COVID-19. TCRdb's copy holds only in-frame clones and misses some; the assay was immunoSEQ multiplex PCR. The sample has about 15,000 clones, 70% to 80% seen once. The sample taken for sequencing was peripheral blood. Receptors originate from a man aged 60-69 years with acute or convalescent COVID-19.

This clone showed up just a few times. The V call is TRBV6-5, the J call TRBJ1-5; D gene ambiguous. V was cut by 4 bases and J by 8 bases, with 9 bases left in between. This CDR3 contains 12 residues. Per germline, CDR1 MNHEY and CDR2 SVGAGI. The CDR3 region is CASSSPSEPQHF. The DNA for the CDR3 is TGTGCCAGCAGTTCGCCCTCGGAGCCCCAGCATTTT.

The chain has TRBV6-4 and TRBJ1-6; D gene unclear. Trimming stripped 2 bases from V and 9 bases from J, with 11 bases between. This CDR3 spans 14 amino acids. Germline loops: CDR1 MRHNA, CDR2 SNTAGT. CDR3 DNA: TGTGCCAGCAGTGACGGCGTTGGGAGTTCACCCCTCCACTTT. As protein: CASSDGVGSSPLHF.

The chain has TRBV7-2 and TRBJ1-3, with TRBD1 identical over 11 bases. Germline V gives CDR1 SGHTA, CDR2 FQGNSA. V was pared by 5 bases and J by 4 bases, with 7 bases of the junction left unmatched. CDR3 length: 16 residues. CDR3 in DNA: TGTGCCAGCAGCACTGGACAGGGGGCTAGCGGAAACACCATATATTTT. This codes for CASSTGQGASGNTIYF.

The chain employs TRBV3-1 (or the pseudogene TRBV3-2) and TRBJ2-4; unclear D gene. With 2 bases removed from V and 5 bases from J, the gap between germline ends came to 7 bases. The CDR3 has 13 amino acids. Germline V gene data show CDR1 as LGHDT and CDR2 as YNNKEL (reference sequence). As DNA, the CDR3 is TGTGCCAGCAGCCAAAACATGCAAAACATTCAGTACTTC. Amino acids: CASSQNMQNIQYF.

A single count supports this clone. The chain combines TRBV4-3 with TRBJ1-3; 7 bases agree with TRBD1. The J segment lost 2 bases and the V segment lost 4 bases, leaving 2 bases of the junction unmatched. The CDR3 spans 14 residues. The germline V gene has CDR1 LGHNA and CDR2 YSLEER. The CDR3 DNA sequence: TGCGCCAGCAGCCCAGGGGGTCCTGGAAACACCATATATTTT. Translation: CASSPGGPGNTIYF.

This rearrangement joins TRBV2 to TRBJ1-2; D might be TRBD1 (6 bases). V was shortened by 6 bases and J by 7 bases, with 21 bases between the two germline ends. Germline-derived CDR1 and CDR2 are SNHLY and FYNNEI. The CDR3 contains 15 residues. CDR3 protein: CASRPATGPWGGYTF. The CDR3 region has the DNA TGTGCCAGCAGGCCCGCGACAGGCCCCTGGGGTGGCTACACCTTC.

V usage is TRBV28 and J usage is TRBJ2-7; 7 positions match TRBD1. The CDR3 is made up of 12 amino acids. Germline V gene sequence: CDR1 MDHEN, CDR2 SYDVKM. V shed 7 bases, J shed 5 bases, and the junction held 5 bases outside the gene matches. The CDR3 reads CASTRGRNEQYF. Here the CDR3 DNA reads TGTGCCAGCACAAGGGGGCGGAACGAGCAGTACTTC.

The chain has TRBV6-6 and TRBJ1-2; D uncertain. The CDR3 runs to 12 residues. Deletions cut 5 bases from V and 5 bases from J, with 9 bases between. The germline CDR1 and CDR2 sequences are MNHNY and SVGAGI (reference sequence). The CDR3: CASSPPEYGYTF. In DNA, the CDR3 is TGTGCCAGCAGTCCTCCAGAATATGGCTACACCTTC.

The chain carries TRBV2 and TRBJ2-4; 12 bases map to TRBD2. Germline values: CDR1 SNHLY, CDR2 FYNNEI. V was pared by 1 base and J by 4 bases, with 5 bases of the junction left unmatched. The CDR3 spans 17 residues. This CDR3 is CASSEGLAGAKKNIQYF. For the CDR3, the DNA is TGTGCCAGCAGTGAAGGACTAGCGGGGGCAAAGAAAAACATTCAGTACTTC.

The chain recombines TRBV18 with TRBJ1-5; 7 bases align to TRBD1. In germline, CDR1 is KGHSH, CDR2 LQKENI. Trimming cost V 6 bases and J 0 bases; bases outside gene matches: 8. The CDR3 spans 16 residues. The CDR3 loop reads CASSPDRSGSNQPQHF. CDR3 coding DNA: TGTGCCAGCTCGCCGGACAGGTCCGGTAGCAATCAGCCCCAGCATTTT.

This clone was seen a few times. V gene TRBV12-5 combines with J gene TRBJ2-1; tentative D call: TRBD2 (6 bases). Germline CDR1 and CDR2: LGHNT and FRNRAP. V gave up 6 bases and J gave up 10 bases, with 19 bases separating them. This CDR3 has 14 amino acids. The CDR3 nucleotides read TGTGCTAGTGGCATGGGACTTCGACTGGGCGAGCAGTTCTTC. Its translation: CASGMGLRLGEQFF.

The rearrangement links TRBV2 to TRBJ2-7; tentatively, D is TRBD1 (6 bases). Germline V gives CDR1 SNHLY, CDR2 FYNNEI. The CDR3 loop spans 15 amino acids. Trimming left V 6 bases short and J 4 bases short, with 19 bases between. The CDR3 region has the DNA TGTGCCAGCAGGCCCGCAACCAGGGGCTCGTACGAGCAGTACTTC. Its protein product is CASRPATRGSYEQYF.

This clone was seen only a few times. V is TRBV7-9 and J is TRBJ1-5; 8 nucleotides line up with TRBD1. Germline CDR1 reads SEHNR; CDR2 reads FQNEAQ (reference sequence). The CDR3 has 17 amino acids. Trimming at V came to 4 bases and at J to 1 base, leaving 9 bases not matched to a gene. For the CDR3, the DNA is TGTGCCAGCAGCTGGAAGGCAGGGGGCGGAAGCAATCAGCCCCAGCATTTT. Protein product: CASSWKAGGGSNQPQHF.